The clone carrying this TCR beta chain was found many times. What it recognizes is unknown. The sample comes from a study of CD8+CD57+ T cells in acquired aplastic anemia. The study's findings and limits: It was found that twenty-nine CD8+ CDR3 sequences were shared between patients and controls. CD8+ Simpson's diversity did not differ significantly between patients and controls.

It was patients with CD8+CD57+ cell expansion by flow cytometry who were chosen for sequencing. Patients were therapy-naive when their blood was sampled. The CDR3 is made up of 15 amino acids. The V gene's germline CDR1 is SGHAT and CDR2 FQNNGV. With V trimmed by 2 bases and J by 4 bases, 6 bases remained unmatched. Genomic DNA served as template for TCR beta VDJ and CDR3 profiling. TCRdb re-derived calls from the reads in MiXCR, one entry per CDR3 protein. The sample includes some 200,000 distinct CDR3 sequences, around half of them seen just once. Sequencing was done on a sample of sorted CD4+, CD8+, or CD8+CD57+ T cells (not recorded which) from PBMCs. This chain uses TRBV11-2 with TRBJ2-3, with 7 positions matching TRBD2. This receptor was taken from a human donor with aplastic anemia. The CDR3 DNA sequence: TGTGCCAGCAGCTTACGCGGGAGTCGGGCAGATACGCAGTATTTT. This translates into CASSLRGSRADTQYF.